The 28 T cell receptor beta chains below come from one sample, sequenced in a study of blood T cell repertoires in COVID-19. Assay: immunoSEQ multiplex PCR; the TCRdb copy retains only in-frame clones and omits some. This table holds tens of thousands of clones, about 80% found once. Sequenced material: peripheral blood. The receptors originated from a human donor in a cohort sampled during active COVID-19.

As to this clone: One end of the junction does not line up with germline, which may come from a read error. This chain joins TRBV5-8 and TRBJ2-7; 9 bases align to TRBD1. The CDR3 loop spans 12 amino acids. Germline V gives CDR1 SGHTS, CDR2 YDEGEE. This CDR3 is CASSTRTGTGRF. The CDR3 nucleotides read TGTGCCAGCAGCACCAGGACCGGGACAGGGCGGTTC.

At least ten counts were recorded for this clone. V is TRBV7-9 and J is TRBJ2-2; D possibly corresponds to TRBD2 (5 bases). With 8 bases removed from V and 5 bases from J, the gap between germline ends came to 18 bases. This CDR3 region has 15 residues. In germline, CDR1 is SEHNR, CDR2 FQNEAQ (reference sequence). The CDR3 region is CASRASRLGTGELFF. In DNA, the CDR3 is TGTGCCAGCCGGGCTAGCCGCCTGGGGACCGGGGAGCTGTTTTTT.

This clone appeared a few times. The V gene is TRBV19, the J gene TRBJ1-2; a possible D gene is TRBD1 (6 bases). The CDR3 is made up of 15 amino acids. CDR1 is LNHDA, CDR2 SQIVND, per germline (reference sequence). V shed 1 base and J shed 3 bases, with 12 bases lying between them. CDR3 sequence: CASSIATGTYYGYTF. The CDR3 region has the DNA TGTGCCAGTAGTATAGCCACCGGGACATACTATGGCTACACCTTC.

The CDR3 loop reads CASSDQPGDGYTF. The DNA for the CDR3 is TGTGCCAGCAGTGATCAGCCAGGGGATGGCTACACCTTC. The rearrangement uses TRBV2 and TRBJ1-2, with D tentatively TRBD1 (6 bases). The CDR3 length is 13 residues. Per the germline V gene, CDR1 is SNHLY and CDR2 is FYNNEI. Trimming stripped 3 bases from V and 6 bases from J, with 11 bases between.

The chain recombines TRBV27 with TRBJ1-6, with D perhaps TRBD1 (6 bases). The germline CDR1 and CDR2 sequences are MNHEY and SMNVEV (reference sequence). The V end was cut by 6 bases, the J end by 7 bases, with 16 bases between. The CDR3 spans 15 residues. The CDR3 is CASSYTGSRNSPLHF. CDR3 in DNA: TGTGCCAGCAGCTACACAGGGTCCAGGAATTCACCCCTCCACTTT.

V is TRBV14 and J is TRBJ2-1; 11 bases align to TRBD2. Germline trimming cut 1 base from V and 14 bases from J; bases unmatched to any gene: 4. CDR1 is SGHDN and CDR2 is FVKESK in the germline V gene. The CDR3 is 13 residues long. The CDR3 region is CASSQGLGLAEFF. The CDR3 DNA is TGTGCCAGCAGCCAAGGATTGGGACTAGCGGAGTTCTTC.

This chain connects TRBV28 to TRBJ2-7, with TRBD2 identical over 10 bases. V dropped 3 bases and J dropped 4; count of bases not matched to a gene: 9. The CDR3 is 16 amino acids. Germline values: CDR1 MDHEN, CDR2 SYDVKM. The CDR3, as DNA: TGTGCCAGCAGTTTGGACAGCGGGAGGGCCACGTACGAGCAGTACTTC. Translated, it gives CASSLDSGRATYEQYF.

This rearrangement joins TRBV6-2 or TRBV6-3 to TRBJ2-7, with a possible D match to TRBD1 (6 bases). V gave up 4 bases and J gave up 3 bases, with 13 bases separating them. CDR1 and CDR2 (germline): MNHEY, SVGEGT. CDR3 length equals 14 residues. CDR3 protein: CASSFGTRYYEQYF. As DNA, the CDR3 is TGTGCCAGCAGTTTCGGGACACGCTACTACGAGCAGTACTTC.

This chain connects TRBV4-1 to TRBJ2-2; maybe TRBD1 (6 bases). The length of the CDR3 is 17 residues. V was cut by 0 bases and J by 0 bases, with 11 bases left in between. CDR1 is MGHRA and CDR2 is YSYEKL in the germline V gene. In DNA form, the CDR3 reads TGCGCCAGCAGCCAAGATCCAGGGGCTGCGAACACCGGGGAGCTGTTTTTT. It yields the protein CASSQDPGAANTGELFF.

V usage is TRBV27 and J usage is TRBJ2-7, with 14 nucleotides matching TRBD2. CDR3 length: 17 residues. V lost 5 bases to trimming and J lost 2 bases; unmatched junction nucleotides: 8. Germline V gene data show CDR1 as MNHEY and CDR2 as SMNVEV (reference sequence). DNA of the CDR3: TGTGCCAGCAGTACACCGGGACTAGCGGGAGATCCCTACGAGCAGTACTTC. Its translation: CASSTPGLAGDPYEQYF.

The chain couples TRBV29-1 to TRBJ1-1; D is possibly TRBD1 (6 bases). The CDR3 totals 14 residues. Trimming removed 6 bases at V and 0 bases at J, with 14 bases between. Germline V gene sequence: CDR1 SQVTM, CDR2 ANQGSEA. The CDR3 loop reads CSVRGGAVNTEAFF. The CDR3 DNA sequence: TGCAGCGTGAGGGGGGGCGCGGTGAACACTGAAGCTTTCTTT.

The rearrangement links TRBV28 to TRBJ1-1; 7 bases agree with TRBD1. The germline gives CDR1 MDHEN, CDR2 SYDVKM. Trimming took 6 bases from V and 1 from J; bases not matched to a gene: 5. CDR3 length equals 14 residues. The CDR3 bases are TGTGCCAGCAGGACAGGGTTAGAGAACACTGAAGCTTTCTTT. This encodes CASRTGLENTEAFF.

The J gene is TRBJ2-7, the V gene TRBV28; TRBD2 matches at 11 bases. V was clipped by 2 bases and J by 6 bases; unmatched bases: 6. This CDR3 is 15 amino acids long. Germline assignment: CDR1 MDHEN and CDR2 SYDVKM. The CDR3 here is CASSLGLAGGIEQYF. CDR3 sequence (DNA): TGTGCCAGCAGTTTAGGCTTAGCGGGAGGGATCGAGCAGTACTTC.

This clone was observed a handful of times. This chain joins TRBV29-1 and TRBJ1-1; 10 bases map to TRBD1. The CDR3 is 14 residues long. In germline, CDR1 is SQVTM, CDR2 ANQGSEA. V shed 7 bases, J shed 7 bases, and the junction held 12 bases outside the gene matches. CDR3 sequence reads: CSAPPGGQGDEAFF. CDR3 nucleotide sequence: TGCAGCGCCCCCCCCGGCGGACAGGGGGATGAAGCTTTCTTT.

The CDR3 here is CASSRDRVDTQYF. The CDR3 DNA reads as TGTGCCAGCAGCCGGGACAGGGTAGATACGCAGTATTTT. The gene calls are TRBV7-6 and TRBJ2-3; 9 bases match TRBD1. CDR1 and CDR2 (germline): SGHVS, FNYEAQ. The trim removed 5 bases at V and 5 bases at J, leaving 2 bases unmatched. The CDR3 is 13 amino acids. Using reference TRBV7-6 and TRBJ2-3 for the parts outside the CDR3, the full variable domain is GAGVSQSPRYKVTKRGQDVALRCDPISGHVSLYWYRQALGQGPEFLTYFNYEAQQDKSGLPNDRFSAERPEGSISTLTIQRTEQRDSAMYRCASSRDRVDTQYFGPGTRLTVL.

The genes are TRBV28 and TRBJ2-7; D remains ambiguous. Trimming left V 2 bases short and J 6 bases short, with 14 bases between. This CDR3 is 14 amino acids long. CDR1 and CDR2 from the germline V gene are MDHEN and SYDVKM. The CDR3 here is CASSLQFIRGEQYF. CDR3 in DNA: TGTGCCAGCAGTTTACAATTTATTAGAGGCGAGCAGTACTTC.

The CDR3 DNA is TGTGCCAGCAGCTTAGAGGGTACGGGAGAGACCCAGTACTTC. Translation: CASSLEGTGETQYF. The V gene is TRBV11-2, the J gene TRBJ2-5; no firm D call. This CDR3 comprises 14 residues. V was trimmed by 0 bases and J by 4 bases, leaving 9 bases between them. Germline CDR1 is SGHAT and CDR2 is FQNNGV. Using reference TRBV11-2 and TRBJ2-5 for the parts outside the CDR3, the full variable domain is EAGVAQSPRYKIIEKRQSVAFWCNPISGHATLYWYQQILGQGPKLLIQFQNNGVVDDSQLPKDRFSAERLKGVDSTLKIQPAKLEDSAVYLCASSLEGTGETQYFGPGTRLLVL.

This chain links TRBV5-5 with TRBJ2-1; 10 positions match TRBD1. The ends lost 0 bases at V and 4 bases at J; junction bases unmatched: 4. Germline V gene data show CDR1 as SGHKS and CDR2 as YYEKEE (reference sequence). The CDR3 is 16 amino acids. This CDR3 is CASSLAGDRGYNEQFF. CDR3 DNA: TGTGCCAGCAGCTTGGCCGGGGACAGGGGATACAATGAGCAGTTCTTC.

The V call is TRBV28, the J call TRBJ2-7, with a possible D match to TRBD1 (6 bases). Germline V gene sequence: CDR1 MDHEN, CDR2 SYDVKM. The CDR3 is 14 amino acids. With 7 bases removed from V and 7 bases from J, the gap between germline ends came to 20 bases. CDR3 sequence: CASIAGTLRGEQYF. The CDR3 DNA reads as TGTGCCAGCATTGCCGGGACACTCAGGGGTGAGCAGTACTTC.

The CDR3 DNA is TGTGCCAGCAGCCCGACCGGGACAGGGGGCACGTTGAACACTGAAGCTTTCTTT. This translates into CASSPTGTGGTLNTEAFF. The chain is built from TRBV3-1 (or the pseudogene TRBV3-2) and TRBJ1-1; 12 bases map to TRBD1. Germline V gene sequence: CDR1 LGHDT, CDR2 YNNKEL (reference sequence). The CDR3 totals 18 residues. V shed 4 bases, J shed 0 bases, and the junction held 9 bases outside the gene matches.

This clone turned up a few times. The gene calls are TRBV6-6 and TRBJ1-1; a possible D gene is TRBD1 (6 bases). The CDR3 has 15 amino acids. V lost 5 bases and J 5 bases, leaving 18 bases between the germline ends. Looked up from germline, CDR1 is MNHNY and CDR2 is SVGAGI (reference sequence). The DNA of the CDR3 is TGTGCCAGCAGTCCCGGGACATCCTCGGGGACTGAAGCTTTCTTT. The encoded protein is CASSPGTSSGTEAFF.

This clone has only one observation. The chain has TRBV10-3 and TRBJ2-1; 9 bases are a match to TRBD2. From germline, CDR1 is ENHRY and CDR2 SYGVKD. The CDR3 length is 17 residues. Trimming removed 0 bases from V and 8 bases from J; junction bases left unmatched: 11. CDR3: CAISESTGGRARDEQFF. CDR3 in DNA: TGTGCCATCAGTGAGTCGACGGGCGGGAGGGCCAGGGATGAGCAGTTCTTC.

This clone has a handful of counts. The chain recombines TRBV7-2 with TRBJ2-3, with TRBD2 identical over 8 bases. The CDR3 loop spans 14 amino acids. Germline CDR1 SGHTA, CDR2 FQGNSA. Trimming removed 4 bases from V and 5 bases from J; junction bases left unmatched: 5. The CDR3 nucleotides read TGTGCCAGCAGCTGGACGGGAGGGCAAGATACGCAGTATTTT. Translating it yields CASSWTGGQDTQYF.

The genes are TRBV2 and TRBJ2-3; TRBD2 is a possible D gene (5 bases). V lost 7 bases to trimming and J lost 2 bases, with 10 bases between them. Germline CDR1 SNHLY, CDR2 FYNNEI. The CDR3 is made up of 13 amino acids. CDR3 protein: CASTRGNTDTQYF. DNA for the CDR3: TGTGCCAGCACGAGAGGGAACACAGATACGCAGTATTTT.

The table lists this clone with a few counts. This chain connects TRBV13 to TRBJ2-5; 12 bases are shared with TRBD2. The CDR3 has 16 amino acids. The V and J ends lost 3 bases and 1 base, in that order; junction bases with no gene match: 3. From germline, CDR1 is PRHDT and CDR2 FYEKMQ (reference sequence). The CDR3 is CASSFLAGGTQETQYF. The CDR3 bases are TGTGCCAGCAGCTTTCTAGCGGGAGGGACCCAAGAGACCCAGTACTTC.

The DNA for the CDR3 is TGTGCCAGCAGCTTTTCCGGACAGGATCAGCCCCAGCATTTT. This translates into CASSFSGQDQPQHF. J is TRBJ1-5 and V is TRBV7-2; 7 bases match TRBD1. J lost 5 bases, V lost 3 bases, and 4 bases had no gene match. CDR1 and CDR2 from the germline V gene are SGHTA and FQGNSA. This CDR3 is 14 amino acids long.

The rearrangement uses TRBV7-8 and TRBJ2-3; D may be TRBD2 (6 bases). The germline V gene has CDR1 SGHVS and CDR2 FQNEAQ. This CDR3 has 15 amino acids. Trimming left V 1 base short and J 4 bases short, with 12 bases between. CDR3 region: CASSLDVGSADTQYF. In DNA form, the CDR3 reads TGTGCCAGCAGCTTAGATGTCGGGAGCGCAGATACGCAGTATTTT.

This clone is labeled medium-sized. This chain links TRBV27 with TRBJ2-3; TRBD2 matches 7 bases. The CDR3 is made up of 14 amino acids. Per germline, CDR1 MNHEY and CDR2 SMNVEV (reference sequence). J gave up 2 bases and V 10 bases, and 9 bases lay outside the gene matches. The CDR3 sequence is CATAREEPTDTQYF. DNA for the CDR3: TGTGCCACTGCCCGGGAGGAGCCCACAGATACGCAGTATTTT.